This paragraph reports one T cell receptor beta chain. This clone was seen a single time. Which antigen it targets is not known. It has no much larger one-base neighbor in the sample; base qualities were not kept. This sample is part of a study of control samples from healthy donors and cancer patients (dated by TCRdb to the early 2020s). V is reduced by 5 bases and J by 0 bases, leaving a spacing of 5 bases between them. Including the terminal cysteine and phenylalanine, the CDR3 comprises 12 residues. The sequence is cut down to CDR3 DNA, 36 bases in frame from base 1. CDR1 SGHAT and CDR2 FQNNGV were looked up in the germline V gene. The library was generated by the immunoSEQ multiplex PCR assay. Sourced from immuneACCESS, this table was stored by TCRdb with only in-frame sequences that have V and J called. A share of the clones is absent; for the studies checked, an unresolved V gene accounts for under half, and the remainder has no known explanation. The sample data list about 83,000 clones, and 90% to 95% of these were observed just once. Approximately 18% of the sample lies in the top ten.

Sequenced material: blood. This receptor was identified in a man aged 45-65 years in good health. The chain is made from TRBV11-2 and TRBJ2-7; a tentative D call is TRBD1 (5 bases match). The DNA sequence follows: TGTGCCAGCAGCGGGGCCTCCTACGAGCAGTACTTC. Translated, it gives CASSGASYEQYF.